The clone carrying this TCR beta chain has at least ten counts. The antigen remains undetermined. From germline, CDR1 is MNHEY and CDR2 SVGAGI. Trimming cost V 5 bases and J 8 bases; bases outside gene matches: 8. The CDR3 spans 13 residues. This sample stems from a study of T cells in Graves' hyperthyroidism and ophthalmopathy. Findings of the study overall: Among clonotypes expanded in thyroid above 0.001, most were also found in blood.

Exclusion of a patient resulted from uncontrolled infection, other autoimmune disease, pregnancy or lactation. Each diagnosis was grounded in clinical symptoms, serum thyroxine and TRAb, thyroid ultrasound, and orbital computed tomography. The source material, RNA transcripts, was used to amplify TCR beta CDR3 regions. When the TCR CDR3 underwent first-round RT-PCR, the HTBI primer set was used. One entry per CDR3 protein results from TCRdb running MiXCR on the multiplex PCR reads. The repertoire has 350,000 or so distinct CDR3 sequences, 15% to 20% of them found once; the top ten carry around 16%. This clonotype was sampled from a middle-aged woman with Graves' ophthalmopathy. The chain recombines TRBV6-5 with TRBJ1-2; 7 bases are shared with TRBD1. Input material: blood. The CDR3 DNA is TGTGCCAGCAGTCCGACAGGGCCCCAGGGCTACACCTTC. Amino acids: CASSPTGPQGYTF.